This TCR beta chain is drawn from a study of blood T cell repertoires in COVID-19. Study-wide background: Acute-phase and convalescent COVID-19 samples originated in the United States, Italy and Spain. Sources were T cells, B-cell-depleted T cells, or PBMCs; the material itself was cDNA or gDNA.

Per the original methods: Amplifying reference gene primers gave estimates of nucleated cell counts. TCRdb keeps only in-frame clones here, not all; method: immunoSEQ multiplex PCR. That table gives V, J and clone size, and the DNA gave D and trimming. Of tens of thousands of clones listed, 91% are singletons. The TCR sequence derives from a human donor in a cohort sampled during active COVID-19. The sample taken for sequencing was peripheral blood.

CDR3: CASSRGRGNQETQYF. As DNA, the CDR3 is TGTGCCAGCAGCCGAGGAAGGGGGAACCAAGAGACCCAGTACTTC. V is TRBV14 and J is TRBJ2-5, with D tentatively TRBD1 (6 bases). The CDR3 has 15 residues. V was cut by 4 bases and J by 0 bases, with 12 bases left in between. Germline V gene data show CDR1 as SGHDN and CDR2 as FVKESK.